This entry is about one T cell receptor beta chain. This specimen belongs to a study of T cell responses to AZD1222 COVID-19 vaccine. TCRdb's copy holds only in-frame clones and misses some; the assay was immunoSEQ multiplex PCR. This repertoire shows 95,000 to 150,000 clones, around nine tenths found once; its top ten account for just over 7%. Germline loops: CDR1 SEHNR, CDR2 FQNEAQ (reference sequence). The V gene lost 3 bases and the J gene lost 6 bases, with 15 bases spanning the gap. The CDR3 is 14 amino acids. The sample here was peripheral blood, taken on day 0 of AZD1222 vaccination. The TCR was taken from an adult in good health. The J gene is TRBJ2-7, the V gene TRBV7-9, with D perhaps being TRBD1 or TRBD2 (6 bases each). The CDR3 loop reads CASSLDGGRSEQYF. DNA of the CDR3: TGTGCCAGCAGCTTGGATGGGGGGCGCAGCGAGCAGTACTTC. Full variable domain (missing parts from reference TRBV7-9 and TRBJ2-7): DTGVSQNPRHKITKRGQNVTFRCDPISEHNRLYWYRQTLGQGPEFLTYFQNEAQLEKSRLLSDRFSAERPKGSFSTLEIQRTEQGDSAMYLCASSLDGGRSEQYFGPGTRLTVT.